This T cell receptor (beta chain) was recovered during a study of CD4+ T cells in melanoma. TCRdb keeps only in-frame clones here, not all; method: immunoSEQ multiplex PCR. This repertoire shows about 21,000 clones, over 70% found once; its top ten account for 3.6%. Per germline, CDR1 LGHNA and CDR2 YNFKEQ. Unmatched junction bases numbered 7, after V lost 4 bases and J lost 1 base. This CDR3 region has 16 residues. This chain links TRBV4-2 with TRBJ1-5; 7 bases line up with TRBD1. This receptor was obtained from a human donor with melanoma. The sequencing input was cells from a culture (not recorded whether cultured in vitro). The CDR3 loop reads CASSPYTGASNQPQHF. In DNA, the CDR3 is TGTGCCAGCAGCCCGTATACAGGGGCCAGCAATCAGCCCCAGCATTTT.